Included here is one T cell receptor beta chain sequence, with context. This sample is drawn from a study of T cell changes during pregnancy in multiple sclerosis. The repertoire was sequenced with immunoSEQ multiplex PCR; TCRdb's copy has only in-frame clones and lacks some. The sample records more than 90,000 clones, more than 85% being singletons. The germline gives CDR1 SEHNR, CDR2 FQNEAQ (reference sequence). The trim removed 0 bases at V and 9 bases at J, leaving 11 bases unmatched. The CDR3 is 17 amino acids. Sequencing was performed on peripheral blood, taken in the second trimester of pregnancy. This rearrangement joins TRBV7-9 to TRBJ1-5; TRBD1 agrees at 10 bases. The sequence was obtained from a female donor with multiple sclerosis, enrolled in a pregnancy study. This chain's CDR3 is CASSLALGTGVMAPQHF. CDR3 DNA sequence: TGTGCCAGCAGCTTAGCGTTAGGGACAGGGGTTATGGCGCCCCAGCATTTT.